What follows are 20 T cell receptor beta chains derived from one specimen sequenced in a study of T cells in localized non-small cell lung cancer. Sequencing was performed with immunoSEQ multiplex PCR; in TCRdb, only in-frame clones are kept and a portion is missing. The sample includes under 35,000 clones, approximately 89% seen only once; the top ten take 12%. This specimen was peripheral blood mononuclear cells, taken before any cancer treatment. All receptors come from a female donor at least 60 years old with stage II lung adenocarcinoma.

CDR3 in DNA: TGTGCCAGCAGCTCCCCAGGCCAGTTTCACAATGAGCAGTTCTTC. Protein product: CASSSPGQFHNEQFF. The chain carries TRBV5-6 and TRBJ2-1; no clear D gene. The germline V gene encodes CDR1 SGHDT and CDR2 YYEEEE. This CDR3 has 15 residues. Trimming took 3 bases from V and 5 from J, leaving 15 bases between them.

Written as DNA, the CDR3 is TGCAGCGTTGGGGACAGATACAATGAGCAGTTCTTC. This translates into CSVGDRYNEQFF. The V and J genes are TRBV29-1 and TRBJ2-1; 7 nucleotides line up with TRBD1. The V and J ends lost 4 bases and 4 bases, in that order; junction bases with no gene match: 1. The CDR3 has 12 amino acids. Germline assignment: CDR1 SQVTM and CDR2 ANQGSEA.

This clone came up once. V is TRBV5-4 and J is TRBJ2-5; TRBD1 agrees at 7 bases. CDR3 length equals 16 residues. The V gene's germline CDR1 is SGHNT and CDR2 YYREEE (reference sequence). V trimming: 4 bases; J trimming: 4 bases; junction bases outside the gene matches: 13. This CDR3 is CASSVGRRSGGETQYF. The CDR3, as DNA: TGTGCCAGCAGCGTGGGGCGGCGTTCAGGGGGAGAGACCCAGTACTTC.

This clone showed up just once. This sequence joins TRBV5-1 and TRBJ1-1, with a tentative D call TRBD1 (5 bases). CDR1 and CDR2 (germline): SGHRS, YFSETQ. V lost 0 bases, J lost 3 bases, and 12 bases lay in between. CDR3 length equals 15 residues. CDR3 nucleotides: TGCGCCAGCAGCTTGGGGCAGGGCGAGTACACTGAAGCTTTCTTT. Protein sequence: CASSLGQGEYTEAFF.

As DNA, the CDR3 is TGTGCCAGCAGCTTTCAAAAGACAGGTCCTACCTACGAGCAGTACTTC. Translating gives CASSFQKTGPTYEQYF. V usage is TRBV7-9 and J usage is TRBJ2-7, with D maybe TRBD1 (6 bases). Trimming left V 3 bases short and J 2 bases short, with 17 bases between. The CDR3 loop spans 16 amino acids. Germline V gene lookup returns CDR1 SEHNR and CDR2 FQNEAQ (reference sequence).

The V and J genes are TRBV4-3 and TRBJ2-1; 10 bases line up with TRBD2. The CDR3 has 15 residues. Losses at the gene ends were 2 bases for V and 3 bases for J; bases not matched to a gene: 1. Germline lookup yields CDR1 LGHNA and CDR2 YSLEER. Here the CDR3 reads CASSQRTSGYNEQFF. The CDR3, as DNA: TGCGCCAGCAGCCAAAGGACTAGCGGCTACAATGAGCAGTTCTTC.

The rearrangement uses TRBV28 and TRBJ2-5; TRBD2 matches 10 bases. Germline V CDR1 and CDR2: MDHEN, SYDVKM. The CDR3 spans 16 residues. With 5 bases clipped from V and 2 bases from J, the junction kept 8 bases outside the gene matches. The CDR3 coding sequence is TGTGCCAGCAGTCCATGGGGTAGCGGGGGGCAAGAGACCCAGTACTTC. This codes for CASSPWGSGGQETQYF.

This clone was picked up a small number of times. V gene TRBV25-1 combines with J gene TRBJ2-2; the D gene is possibly TRBD2 (7 bases). This CDR3 has 16 amino acids. V lost 0 bases to trimming and J lost 4 bases, with 12 bases between them. Looked up from germline, CDR1 is MGHDK and CDR2 is SYGVNS. CDR3 nucleotide sequence: TGTGCCAGCAGTGAATACGGGGGGCGGGGCACCGGGGAGCTGTTTTTT. Translation: CASSEYGGRGTGELFF.

The chain employs TRBV23-1 and TRBJ1-5, with D possibly matching TRBD1 (5 bases). TRBV23-1 is given ORF status, its function remaining uncertain. The CDR3 contains 14 residues. Trimming stripped 7 bases from V and 7 bases from J, with 17 bases between. CDR3 bases: TGCGCCAGCATGGGGAGACAGAGGAGACAGCCCCAGCATTTT. Its protein is CASMGRQRRQPQHF.

This chain uses TRBV5-4 with TRBJ2-7; tentative D call: TRBD2 (5 bases). The CDR3 is made up of 14 amino acids. CDR1 and CDR2 from the germline V gene are SGHNT and YYREEE (reference sequence). V lost 3 bases, J lost 7 bases, and 17 bases lay in between. The CDR3 spells CASSSHAVSGEQYF. For the CDR3, the DNA is TGTGCCAGCAGCTCCCATGCGGTGAGCGGAGAGCAGTACTTC.

The chain recombines TRBV7-3 with TRBJ2-2, with TRBD1 matching 7 bases. The CDR3 consists of 15 residues. Germline V gives CDR1 SGHTA, CDR2 FQGTGA. V dropped 4 bases and J dropped 5; count of bases not matched to a gene: 7. The CDR3 is CASSSNRGGTGELFF. The CDR3 bases are TGTGCCAGCAGCTCAAACAGGGGCGGTACCGGGGAGCTGTTTTTT.

To note about this clone: Sequence at one end of the junction differs from germline and may be a read error. The chain uses TRBV2 and TRBJ2-7; 7 bases fit TRBD1. This CDR3 comprises 15 residues. CDR1 and CDR2 from the germline V gene are SNHLY and FYNNEI. The CDR3 loop reads CASRGTGTVHYGQYF. In nucleotides, the CDR3 is TGTGCCAGCAGGGGAACCGGGACAGTGCACTACGGGCAGTACTTC.

This clone came up once. This chain uses TRBV7-2 with TRBJ2-7; 10 bases are a match to TRBD1. Per the germline V gene, CDR1 is SGHTA and CDR2 is FQGNSA. The CDR3 is 15 amino acids. The ends lost 4 bases at V and 4 bases at J; junction bases unmatched: 7. The CDR3 DNA reads as TGTGCCAGCAGCTCTCGACAGGGGGCAGGGTACGAGCAGTACTTC. It is translated as CASSSRQGAGYEQYF. The full variable domain, completed using reference TRBV7-2 and TRBJ2-7, is GAGVSQSPSNKVTEKGKDVELRCDPISGHTALYWYRQSLGQGLEFLIYFQGNSAPDKSGLPSDRFSAERTGGSVSTLTIQRTQQEDSAVYLCASSSRQGAGYEQYFGPGTRLTVT.

V is TRBV7-9 and J is TRBJ2-5, with 13 bases matching TRBD2. The CDR3 is made up of 15 amino acids. CDR1 and CDR2 (germline): SEHNR, FQNEAQ (reference sequence). V trimming: 4 bases; J trimming: 4 bases; junction bases outside the gene matches: 3. In DNA, the CDR3 is TGTGCCAGCAGCTCGACTAGCGGGGGGTTAGAGACCCAGTACTTC. Translating gives CASSSTSGGLETQYF.

Comment on this clone: Other DNA sequences of this sample code for an identical CDR3. The chain recombines TRBV5-1 with TRBJ2-7, with D unresolved. Germline V CDR1 and CDR2: SGHRS, YFSETQ. The CDR3 runs 13 residues. Trimming stripped 0 bases from V and 0 bases from J, with 4 bases between. The CDR3 DNA follows: TGCGCCAGCAGCTTGGAAGTCTCCTACGAGCAGTACTTC. It translates to CASSLEVSYEQYF.

The CDR3 region has the DNA TGCGCCAGCAGCGAGAAGGCAGGCTTTATGAACACTGAAGCTTTCTTT. Protein sequence: CASSEKAGFMNTEAFF. The chain recombines TRBV4-1 with TRBJ1-1; D gene ambiguous. Germline V CDR1 and CDR2: MGHRA, YSYEKL. This CDR3 has 16 amino acids. Trimming removed 5 bases from V and 0 bases from J, with 16 bases in between.

This clone was picked up a small number of times. The chain links TRBV15 to TRBJ2-7; 7 positions match TRBD2. J gave up 3 bases and V 1 base, and 3 bases lay outside the gene matches. Germline CDR1 and CDR2: LNHNV and YYDKDF (reference sequence). The CDR3 is made up of 14 amino acids. The CDR3 sequence is CATSRGGGFYEQYF. The DNA of the CDR3 is TGTGCCACCAGCAGAGGGGGGGGATTCTACGAGCAGTACTTC.

V gene TRBV11-2 combines with J gene TRBJ2-5, with D perhaps matching TRBD1 (5 bases). Trimming left V 5 bases short and J 9 bases short, with 19 bases between. Germline CDR1 and CDR2: SGHAT and FQNNGV. This CDR3 contains 14 residues. This CDR3 reads CASSISDSPKAQYF. CDR3 nucleotides: TGTGCCAGCAGCATAAGCGACAGTCCCAAGGCCCAGTACTTC.

The chain carries TRBV27 and TRBJ2-6; perhaps TRBD1 as D (5 bases). The CDR3 is made up of 16 amino acids. Trimming pared 5 bases from V and 0 bases from J, leaving 11 bases between. CDR1 is MNHEY and CDR2 is SMNVEV in the germline V gene (reference sequence). CDR3 amino acids: CASSPHTGSGANVLTF. The CDR3 nucleotides read TGTGCCAGCAGTCCGCACACAGGCTCTGGGGCCAACGTCCTGACTTTC.

The chain has TRBV28 and TRBJ2-7; TRBD1 matches 9 bases. Germline lookup yields CDR1 MDHEN and CDR2 SYDVKM. V lost 7 bases to trimming and J lost 4 bases; unmatched junction nucleotides: 11. The CDR3 is made up of 15 amino acids. For the CDR3, the DNA is TGTGCCAGCATCCCCAGGGGGACAGGGCAATACGAGCAGTACTTC. Its translation: CASIPRGTGQYEQYF.